This T cell receptor beta chain was profiled in a study of blood T cell repertoires in COVID-19. The protocol was immunoSEQ multiplex PCR, while the TCRdb copy is restricted to in-frame clones and leaves out a portion. The repertoire holds some 150,000 clones, with more than 80% as singletons. The germline V gene encodes CDR1 MDHEN and CDR2 SYDVKM. V was pared by 8 bases and J by 3 bases, with 33 bases between. This CDR3 contains 20 residues. Specimen: peripheral blood. The rearrangement joins TRBV28 to TRBJ2-3; possibly TRBD2 for D (5 bases). The sequence was obtained from a human donor in a cohort sampled during active COVID-19. The chain's CDR3 is CASLPTGILYNHRGTDTQYF. CDR3 coding DNA: TGTGCCAGCCTCCCAACCGGGATCCTATACAACCACCGCGGAACAGATACGCAGTATTTT.